This T cell receptor beta chain was found in a study of glioma-infiltrating T cells. Study findings and constraints: Only very few CDR3 sequences appeared in both tissue and blood. Gliomas, especially low-grade, showed above-expected tissue-blood divergence; non-neoplastic patients showed below.

Comment on this clonotype: The antigen is not known.

Amplification of TCR alpha and beta CDR3 regions from RNA used iRepertoire nested multiplex PCR. For one-step reverse transcription and amplification, about 90-450 ng of tissue mRNA or PBMC total RNA was used. TCRdb redid the calling of the multiplex PCR reads with MiXCR, one entry per CDR3 protein. The repertoire holds about 180,000 distinct CDR3 sequences, with roughly two fifths as singletons. This CDR3 region has 20 residues. V dropped 3 bases and J dropped 0 bases, with 27 bases sitting between them. The germline V gene has CDR1 DFQATT and CDR2 SNEGSKA (reference sequence). This clonotype was sampled from a human donor with low-grade glioma or glioblastoma, undergoing nonglioma brain surgery, or in good health (not recorded which). The chain uses TRBV20-1 and TRBJ2-1; D perhaps matches TRBD2 (6 bases). Sequenced input: glioma tissue, nonneoplastic brain tissue, or PBMCs (not recorded which). This chain's CDR3 is CSARTHPVAGSRSSYNEQFF. Here the CDR3 DNA reads TGCAGTGCTAGGACCCATCCGGTGGCGGGAAGCAGGAGCTCCTACAATGAGCAGTTCTTC.